A selection of T cell receptor beta chains follows, all from one sample in a study of identical twins' blood T cells. TCRdb reanalysed the 5' RACE reads using MiXCR and keeps one entry per CDR3 protein. The repertoire holds 350,000 to 450,000 distinct CDR3 sequences, with roughly 31% as singletons. Specimen: PBMCs. These receptors were obtained from a woman aged 18 to 50 in good health. Each CDR3 is given with its conserved first and last residue. The D gene is left open where the match is weak. Some rows mark clone size as missing; the rest say once, few, many or name a class of expanded clone.

V: TRBV5-1; J: TRBJ2-1; D: .; size: .; DNA: TGCGCCAGCAGCCCGACAGCGAAATCCTACAATGAGCAGTTCTTC; CDR3: CASSPTAKSYNEQFF
V: TRBV5-1; J: TRBJ2-7; D: TRBD2; size: .; DNA: TGCGCCAGCAGCGCCCGCTTCGGACTAGCGGGATCCTACGAGCAGTACTTC; CDR3: CASSARFGLAGSYEQYF
V: TRBV10-2; J: TRBJ1-2; D: .; size: few; DNA: TGCGCCAGCAGTAGACAGTCACTCTATGGCTACACCTTC; CDR3: CASSRQSLYGYTF
V: TRBV20-1; J: TRBJ1-3; D: .; size: .; DNA: TGCAGTGCAGGCCGAACTGGAAACACCATATATTTT; CDR3: CSAGRTGNTIYF
V: TRBV10-3; J: TRBJ1-1; D: TRBD1; size: .; DNA: TGTGCCATCAGCAGACAGGGGCCAGGGACTGAAGCTTTCTTT; CDR3: CAISRQGPGTEAFF
V: TRBV24-1; J: TRBJ2-3; D: TRBD1; size: few; DNA: TGTGCCACCAGCGTCAAACAGGGGGCTACGCAGTATTTT; CDR3: CATSVKQGATQYF
V: TRBV18; J: TRBJ2-5; D: .; size: few; DNA: TGTGCCAGCTCTCCCCCCCTGGTAAGAAGAAGAGAGACCCAGTACTTC; CDR3: CASSPPLVRRRETQYF
V: TRBV7-9; J: TRBJ1-2; D: .; size: .; DNA: TGTGCCAGCAGCTTAATTGAAGTCGGCTACACCTTC; CDR3: CASSLIEVGYTF
V: TRBV20-1; J: TRBJ2-1; D: .; size: few; DNA: TGCAGTGCGCCAATCAATGAGCAGTTCTTC; CDR3: CSAPINEQFF
V: TRBV5-3; J: TRBJ2-4; D: .; size: .; DNA: TGTGCCAGAAGCCCCTACTCGCCCGGGGACATTCAGTACTTC; CDR3: CARSPYSPGDIQYF
V: TRBV6-6; J: TRBJ2-5; D: .; size: few; DNA: TGTGCCAGCAGTTACTCGCGGCGGGAAGAGACCCAGTACTTC; CDR3: CASSYSRREETQYF
V: TRBV3-1; J: TRBJ2-1; D: .; size: .; DNA: TGTGCCAGCAGCCGAGGCTCCTACAATGAGCAGTTCTTC; CDR3: CASSRGSYNEQFF
V: TRBV14; J: TRBJ2-5; D: .; size: .; DNA: TGTGCCAGCAGCCAACTCGGGACATCAGAGACCCAGTACTTC; CDR3: CASSQLGTSETQYF
V: TRBV20-1; J: TRBJ1-1; D: .; size: .; DNA: TGCAGTGCAACCAGGTGGTGGTACACTGAAGCTTTCTTT; CDR3: CSATRWWYTEAFF
V: TRBV29-1; J: TRBJ1-1; D: .; size: .; DNA: TGCAGCGTTCTTGGACAGACTAACACTGAAGCTTTCTTT; CDR3: CSVLGQTNTEAFF
V: TRBV9; J: TRBJ2-5; D: .; size: .; DNA: TGTGCCAGCAGCGCCCTTTCAGGGGCTTGGGAGACCCAGTACTTC; CDR3: CASSALSGAWETQYF
V: TRBV19; J: TRBJ1-4; D: .; size: few; DNA: TGTGCCAGTAGCCCCGGGAGGGATAATGAAAAACTGTTTTTT; CDR3: CASSPGRDNEKLFF
V: TRBV29-1; J: TRBJ2-3; D: .; size: few; DNA: TGCAGCGGCGAGGGGGAAAGCACAGATACGCAGTATTTT; CDR3: CSGEGESTDTQYF
V: TRBV28; J: TRBJ1-4; D: TRBD1; size: few; DNA: TGTGCCAGCAGGGACAGGGGGGTGGTCACTAATGAAAAACTGTTTTTT; CDR3: CASRDRGVVTNEKLFF
V: TRBV20-1; J: TRBJ1-1; D: .; size: .; DNA: TGCAGTGCTAGAGATCCCGGGCCTCAGGGAGCTTTCTTT; CDR3: CSARDPGPQGAFF
V: TRBV19; J: TRBJ1-1; D: .; size: .; DNA: TGTGCCAGTGGTATGGGAGGAGCGCGCACTGAAGCTTTCTTT; CDR3: CASGMGGARTEAFF
V: TRBV28; J: TRBJ1-6; D: TRBD1; size: once; DNA: TGTGCCGTTGGACAGGGGAATTCACCCCTCCACTTT; CDR3: CAVGQGNSPLHF
V: TRBV19; J: TRBJ1-1; D: .; size: .; DNA: TGTGCCAGTAACAGGGCCCCGCTCGAGAGGATCTTT; CDR3: CASNRAPLERIF
V: TRBV3-1; J: TRBJ2-2; D: .; size: few; DNA: TGTGCCAGCAGCCTTTGGCTGGGGACCGGGGAGCTGTTTTTT; CDR3: CASSLWLGTGELFF
V: TRBV6-5; J: TRBJ2-1; D: TRBD2; size: .; DNA: TGTGCCAGCAGTTACTCTGGGACTAGCGGGGGGAATTCGTACAATGAGCAGTTCTTC; CDR3: CASSYSGTSGGNSYNEQFF
V: TRBV20-1; J: TRBJ1-1; D: TRBD1; size: few; DNA: TGCAGTGCTAGATCTCGGACAGGGAACACTGAAGCTTTCTTT; CDR3: CSARSRTGNTEAFF
V: TRBV4-2; J: TRBJ1-4; D: .; size: .; DNA: TGTCCCAGCAGCCATTTGTGTGAAAAACTGTTTTTT; CDR3: CPSSHLCEKLFF
V: TRBV18; J: TRBJ1-6; D: .; size: .; DNA: TGTGCCAGCTCACCACCAGGCCTTCCCTATAATTCACCCCTCCACTTT; CDR3: CASSPPGLPYNSPLHF
V: TRBV4-3; J: TRBJ2-3; D: .; size: .; DNA: TGCGCCAGCAGCCACCGGGACTCCGACACAGATACGCAGTATTTT; CDR3: CASSHRDSDTDTQYF
V: TRBV10-3; J: TRBJ1-5; D: .; size: many; DNA: TGTGCCACCTCTACGCTAGGCCCGGTTGATCGTCAGCCCCAGCATTTT; CDR3: CATSTLGPVDRQPQHF
V: TRBV20-1; J: TRBJ1-6; D: .; size: once; DNA: TGCAGTGCTAGCGAGAGCTCCTATAATTCACCCCTCCACTTT; CDR3: CSASESSYNSPLHF